This TCR beta chain derives from a study of TIL therapy for anti-PD-1-resistant metastatic lung cancer. The immunoSEQ assay was v3. Libraries were prepared by immunoSEQ multiplex PCR; TCRdb keeps only in-frame clonotypes and omits some of them. Seen here are around 59,000 clones, about two thirds observed once, and the top ten hold around 6.3%. As to time point: pre-treatment sample, taken before nivolumab and TIL therapy. Adults with stage 4 NSCLC were enrolled in a phase I trial. The length of the CDR3 is 16 residues. The J segment lost 4 bases and the V segment lost 1 base, leaving 3 bases of the junction unmatched. Germline CDR1 reads MNHEY; CDR2 reads SMNVEV (reference sequence).

The sequence was collected from a person aged 25 to 80 with non-small cell lung cancer. Sequences were derived from blood, sampled at baseline. The rearrangement uses TRBV27 and TRBJ2-2; 10 bases map to TRBD2. In DNA form, the CDR3 reads TGTGCCAGCAGTTTATGGGTAGCGGGAGGCACCGGGGAGCTGTTTTTT. Amino acids: CASSLWVAGGTGELFF.